This T cell receptor (beta chain) was captured in a study of blood T cell repertoires in COVID-19 (dated by TCRdb to 2018 to 2020). Context from the whole study: Collaborator samples came from the United States, Italy and Spain and covered acute and convalescent phases of COVID-19. A freely available public database, intended as a resource for researchers studying the immune response to SARS-CoV-2, is where the repertoires were released. Where available, HLA class I and class II types were obtained from metadata supplied by the sample provider rather than from assay-based typing. Samples came from the ongoing ImmuneRACE study (first 160 participants) plus 1,254 subjects from 6 global collaborators. The material from the prospective study consisted of cDNA or gDNA derived from T cells, B-cell-depleted T cells, or PBMCs. Deeply sampled blood TCRbeta repertoires from subjects exposed to, actively infected with, or recovered from COVID-19 were included in the dataset. Nearly every sample came with metadata listing a de-identified subject ID, COVID-19 status, age in years and sex. On the study overall, not on this receptor specifically: The quantity of clinical and demographic metadata differed by source and by participant and was supplied without curation.

V loses 5 bases at its end and J loses 4 bases; junction bases beyond the gene matches: 6. The CDR3 runs 15 amino acids, cysteine and phenylalanine included. Left in the record is the CDR3 DNA by itself, 45 bases read in frame from the first base. Via the germline V gene, CDR1 is SGHAT and CDR2 FQNNGV. Each collaborating institution followed its own protocols to collect whole blood in K2EDTA tubes. For TCRbeta analysis, collaborator samples were shipped as frozen whole blood, as isolated PBMCs, or as DNA extracted from either sample type. Of note for this clone: There is no known antigen for this receptor. No base quality information exists; no much larger clone differs at one position.

The immunoSEQ Assay, a bias-controlled multiplex PCR, was used to amplify TCRbeta CDR3 regions from genomic DNA. Per the original workflow: Within the assay, amplification of reference gene primers was used to estimate how many nucleated cells each sample contained. To quantify the absolute abundance of each unique TCRbeta CDR3 rearrangement, sequence reads were collapsed and filtered. For each sample, productive Simpson clonality was calculated by taking the square root of Simpson's diversity index across productive rearrangements. Held by TCRdb, this immuneACCESS table contains in-frame sequences only and omits some clones. Under half of the omission traces to an unresolved V gene where checked; the cause of the rest is unknown. The V and J calls and clone size were taken over from that table, and D and trimming were inferred from the DNA. Counted in this sample were some 100,000 clones; around 80% of them appeared once. Roughly 4.7% of the sample goes to the ten largest clones.

This TCR derives from a human donor in a cohort sampled during active or convalescent COVID-19. Sequences were obtained from peripheral blood. The chain is made from TRBV11-2 and TRBJ2-2; TRBD1 fits 8 bases in the junction. The DNA sequence is as follows: TGTGCCAGCAGCCGGCGGACAGGGTTCACCGGGGAGCTGTTTTTT. Translated, it gives CASSRRTGFTGELFF.